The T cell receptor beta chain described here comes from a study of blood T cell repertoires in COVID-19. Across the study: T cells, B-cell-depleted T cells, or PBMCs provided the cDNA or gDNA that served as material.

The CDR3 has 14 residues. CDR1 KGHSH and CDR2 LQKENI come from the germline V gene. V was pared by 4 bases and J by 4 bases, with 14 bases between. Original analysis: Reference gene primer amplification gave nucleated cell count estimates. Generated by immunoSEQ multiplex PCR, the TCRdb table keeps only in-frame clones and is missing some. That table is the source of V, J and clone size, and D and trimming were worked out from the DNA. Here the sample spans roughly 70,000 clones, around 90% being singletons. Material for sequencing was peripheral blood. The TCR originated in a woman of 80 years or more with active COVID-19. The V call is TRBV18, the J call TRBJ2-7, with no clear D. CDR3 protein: CASSHRDNPYEQYF. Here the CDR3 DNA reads TGTGCCAGCTCACACCGAGACAACCCTTACGAGCAGTACTTC.